This TCR beta chain comes out of a study of multiple sclerosis patients with progressive multifocal leukoencephalopathy. Indicated time point: time of PML onset. All patients had prior interferon beta, and all PML patients were female. The method was immunoSEQ multiplex PCR; TCRdb's version includes in-frame clones alone and lacks a portion of them. The data show some 31,000 clones, roughly 87% seen once. Concerning this clone: Its antigen remains unidentified.

The CDR3 is made up of 16 amino acids. Study-level results: Clones expanded at PML were already present before and during natalizumab.

Sequences were derived from PBMCs, sampled from a patient treated with natalizumab. This receptor was taken from a human donor with progressive multifocal leukoencephalopathy. This rearrangement joins TRBV21-1 to TRBJ2-7; the table's D call of TRBD1 was not tested on the DNA. TRBV21-1 has pseudogene status. Written as DNA, the CDR3 is TGTGCCAGCAGCAAACGCCGGGTGGGGCAGGTCCACGAGCAGTACTTC. Translation: CASSKRRVGQVHEQYF.